This T cell receptor beta chain was identified in a study of Ad26.COV2.S vaccination and SARS-CoV-2 variants. Points from the study as a whole: Spike-specific TCR breadth was greater after Ad26.COV2.S than placebo.

Documented treatment: roughly 18 received Ad26.COV2.S at low or high dose, single or two shots; about 5 received placebo; per-sample allocation not given. Sampling occurred on day 63 after the first vaccine or placebo injection. Assay: immunoSEQ multiplex PCR; the TCRdb copy retains only in-frame clones and omits some. The table includes 500,000 or so clones, roughly 85% detected once. About this clone itself: Antigen: not known.

Trimming removed 4 bases at V and 8 bases at J, with 19 bases between. The germline CDR1 and CDR2 sequences are SGHRS and YFSETQ. The CDR3 totals 15 residues. The receptor was derived from a person between 18 and 60 years old who received the Ad26.COV2.S COVID-19 vaccine or a placebo. This sequence joins TRBV5-1 and TRBJ1-3; tentative D call: TRBD1 (6 bases). The source was peripheral blood, collected in a trial of Ad26.COV2.S vaccine versus placebo. CDR3 region: CASSPGHLKGDTIYF. CDR3 nucleotides: TGCGCCAGCAGCCCGGGACACTTGAAAGGGGACACCATATATTTT. Based on the CDR3 plus reference TRBV5-1 and TRBJ1-3, the full variable domain is KAGVTQTPRYLIKTRGQQVTLSCSPISGHRSVSWYQQTPGQGLQFLFEYFSETQRNKGNFPGRFSGRQFSNSRSEMNVSTLELGDSALYLCASSPGHLKGDTIYFGEGSWLTVV.